The rows below give T cell receptor beta chains drawn from one sample of a study of technical replicates of blood from a handful of donors. Produced via immunoSEQ multiplex PCR; TCRdb's table is partial and in-frame only. The sample lists nearly 90,000 clones; around 93% were seen once. What was sequenced was T cells isolated from PBMCs. Receptors were obtained from a human donor in good health. CDR3s include the opening cysteine and the closing phenylalanine or tryptophan. The order of the fields is V gene, J gene, D gene, CDR3 protein. The D gene is left open where the match is weak.

TRBV13	TRBJ1-3	TRBD1	CASSAGTASGNTIYF
TRBV6-1	TRBJ1-2	TRBD1	CASRGQGGLDGYTF
TRBV6-1	TRBJ2-2	TRBD2	CASSYSGRKPGELFF
TRBV13	TRBJ2-3	-	CASSFPGANTRDTQYF
TRBV28	TRBJ1-5	-	CASSLGPGNQPQHF
TRBV10-3	TRBJ1-2	TRBD1	CAISAGQFPDYGYTF
TRBV30	TRBJ1-2	-	CAWSHDYGYTF
TRBV2	TRBJ2-2	TRBD2	CAASLAGDLTGELFF
TRBV4-1	TRBJ1-1	-	CASSQEWGVTEAFF
TRBV11-3	TRBJ2-7	TRBD2	CASSLGVSGSSYEQYF
TRBV21-1	TRBJ1-5	-	CASSNQGRNQPQHF
TRBV27	TRBJ1-1	TRBD1	CASSPDRGTEAFF
TRBV7-9	TRBJ1-2	TRBD1	CASSRGQGPIYGYTF
TRBV27	TRBJ1-2	TRBD1	CASSLALDRSMYGYTF
TRBV20-1	TRBJ1-2	-	CSARDGIGYTF
TRBV4-2	TRBJ2-7	-	CASSQEGGVYEQYF
TRBV5-8	TRBJ2-1	-	CASSTGLFSYNEQFF
TRBV28	TRBJ1-4	-	CASKGGSPPNEKLFF
TRBV23-1	TRBJ1-1	-	CASSATGRPMNTEAFF
TRBV28	TRBJ2-1	-	CASSLEVTPNEQFF
TRBV11-3	TRBJ1-1	TRBD1	CASSLPGQGMNTEAFF
TRBV28	TRBJ1-1	-	CASRGAGTEAFF
TRBV4-1	TRBJ2-1	-	CASSQPRESSYNEQFF
TRBV9	TRBJ1-5	-	CASSVVVDQPQHF
TRBV6-6	TRBJ2-1	TRBD2	CASSHGGERPYNEQFF
TRBV10-3	TRBJ2-7	TRBD1	CAISETQGASYEQYF
TRBV6-1	TRBJ2-1	-	CASSEDWGFDEQFF
TRBV4-1	TRBJ1-1	TRBD1	CASSQVDGQGTEAFF
TRBV5-1	TRBJ1-1	-	CASTPGGAGTEAFF
TRBV6-7	TRBJ1-2	-	CASGENYGYTF